This T cell receptor beta chain was identified in a study of T cell repertoires in cytomegalovirus infection. On the study more broadly: CMV infection and matching HLA type were both indicated by public TCR beta signatures.

Broader study findings: Predominance within the ex vivo response was attributable to HLA-C-restricted CMV-specific TCR beta clonotypes. Summed frequency of shared TCR beta families picked out CMV carriers who also had the relevant HLA.

TCRdb processed the reads anew with MiXCR; each CDR3 protein has one entry. The table records 200,000 to 250,000 distinct CDR3 sequences, under 25% of them present only once. This clonotype has more than one count but fewer than ten. As yet, its antigen is unknown. Looked up from germline, CDR1 is SQVTM and CDR2 is ANQGSEA. V shed 4 bases and J 8 bases; nucleotides not matched to a gene: 12. This CDR3 region has 15 residues. The receptor was derived from a human donor in good health (CMV status not recorded). Some clones in this sample may be carry-over from other donors' samples. Input material: CD8+ T cells from PBMCs. The genes are TRBV29-1 and TRBJ2-1; TRBD2 matches 9 bases. The CDR3 loop is CSVAGGGARIDEQFF. CDR3 DNA sequence: TGCAGCGTTGCCGGCGGGGGGGCGAGGATAGATGAGCAGTTCTTC.